The present T cell receptor (beta chain) was sequenced within a study of CD8 T cells in ankylosing spondylitis. Study-wide findings and caveats: For ankylosing spondylitis blood, a TCR beta motif of 7 to 9 highly homologous variants appeared characteristic. Certain motif variants had earlier appeared in reactive arthritis synovial fluid and blood. Peripheral blood samples showed relatively rare disease-linked clones, and these clones were CD8+.

This clonotype was recorded only once. Antigen specificity is unknown. One junction end disagrees with the germline gene, perhaps due to a read error. As the method for making TCR beta libraries, quantitative 5'-RACE with molecular barcodes was used. Each CDR3 protein is one row after TCRdb ran MiXCR on the 5' RACE reads. The table has 150,000 to 200,000 distinct CDR3 sequences, about 20% seen once. The sequencing input was blood, either unsorted or a sorted T cell fraction (not recorded which). The receptor comes from a male donor between 5 and 29 years old with ankylosing spondylitis or in good health (not recorded which).

The CDR3 loop reads CASSQDIRTDKSPLHF. For the CDR3, the DNA is TGCGCCAGCAGCCAAGATATAAGAACCGATAAATCACCCCTCCACTTT. V usage is TRBV4-1 and J usage is TRBJ1-6; D unresolved. This CDR3 contains 16 residues. Germline V gene sequence: CDR1 MGHRA, CDR2 YSYEKL.